This TCR beta chain came from a study of identical twins (dated by TCRdb to 2016 to 2018). About the full investigation: TCR alpha and beta repertoires from monozygotic twins, unrelated adults of various ages and cord blood were deep-sequenced to test whether fetal clonotypes persist. To rule out contamination, the twin experiments were replicated at different times with different library preparation protocols.

The paper as a whole reports these results and caveats: Invariant T cells such as MAIT and iNKT could partly confound zero-insertion analyses, though diverse VJ usage argued against this for most clonotypes. Compared with coincidental sharing between unrelated individuals, out-of-frame TCR alpha sequences shared between twins had an excess of sequences with low generation probability. In beta out-of-frame sequences, excess twin sharing was weaker, because having fewer shared sequences lowered the signal-to-noise ratio. In monozygotic twins, out-of-frame TCR alpha sharing was systematically underestimated by recombination models, although the models agreed with sharing between unrelated individuals. Fewer insertions were carried by abundant cord blood beta clonotypes; a weaker similar trend was observed in young adult naive repertoires, while no such trend was observed in memory repertoires. Because the same donors could not be followed over many years, the conclusions depended on cross-sectional statistical analysis.

Including the terminal cysteine and phenylalanine, the CDR3 comprises 15 residues. Only the CDR3 portion is preserved as DNA: 45 bases, with reading frame beginning at the first base. CDR1 and CDR2, looked up from the germline V gene (reference sequence), are DFQATT and SNEGSKA. The germline V end is reduced by 2 bases and the J end by 7 bases; junction bases left unmatched: 12. This clonotype was counted between two and nine times. Its antigen has not been determined. Base-call qualities are not available, and no considerably larger clone is one nucleotide away. All donors were healthy Caucasians. Three pairs of female monozygotic twins, all aged about 18 to 30 years, made up the twin cohort. CD4+ and CD8+ T cell populations were isolated with positive isolation kits from Invitrogen. The method behind the library was 5' RACE. For sequencing, an Illumina HiSeq 2000 was employed. Template switching introduced a universal primer binding site; the final cDNA contained a unique molecular identifier, enabling accurate counting of TCR cDNA molecules. First-strand cDNA for TCR alpha and beta chains was synthesized from specific primers in the conserved constant-segment region. To control for contamination, every cDNA library carried two barcodes: a SMART-Mk sample barcode plus Illumina barcodes. TruSeq adapter sequences and Illumina sample barcodes were added in two successive PCR steps. Sequencing of the TCR alpha and beta cDNA libraries was done on the Illumina HiSeq platform using custom primers. The original pipeline was this. Raw reads were processed with MiGEC to extract unique molecular identifiers, and MiXCR was used to determine CDR3 positions. For each individual, recombination models were inferred using an EM algorithm with the repgenHMM and IGoR tools. The tcR package in R was used for shared clonotype analysis, with sharing normalized by the product of cloneset sizes. To study raw recombination free of thymic and clonal selection effects, out-of-frame nonproductive sequences were analyzed. TCRdb reanalyzed the raw reads on its own, using fastp at Q25 for trimming and MiXCR for clone calling, and kept in-frame beta chains. Rows matching on CDR3 protein sequence are summarized as one entry with the most common DNA and genes. The V and J calls here are based on TCRdb, not the publication. This sample lists fewer than 500,000 distinct CDR3 sequences; about 13% were detected once. Approximately 1% of the sample lies in the top ten.

This sample also belongs to another study, concerning yellow fever vaccine responses in identical twins. Reported in the second study: The authors reported that the T cell response to vaccination in identical twins appeared partly convergent and partly personalized. In the study, vaccine-responding T cell clones were precisely tracked in identical twins.

The source of this sequence is a woman between 18 and 30 years old in good health. The sample consisted of CD4+ T cells sorted from blood. The V and J genes are TRBV20-1 and TRBJ2-7; TRBD1 aligns with 9 central bases. The CDR3 amino acid sequence is: CSARHPGQGSREQYF. The DNA is TGCAGTGCTAGACACCCGGGACAGGGAAGTCGAGAGCAGTACTTC.